Listed here are 16 T cell receptor beta chains from one sample, sequenced in a study of regulatory T cells in long-lasting Graves disease. This sample's time point: newly diagnosed GD, antithyroid drugs for less than 3 months. PBMC RNA was the source of the TCR library. Libraries of TCR beta came from iRepertoire HTBI primers plus Arm-PCR of CDR3 regions. TCRdb used MiXCR to reprocess the multiplex PCR reads, holding one entry per CDR3 protein. Of about 400,000 distinct CDR3 sequences listed, around 15% are singletons. These data also formed part of another study, on T cells in Graves' hyperthyroidism and ophthalmopathy.

The sample consisted of peripheral blood mononuclear cells (PBMCs), taken at new diagnosis, from a patient treated with antithyroid drugs. These receptors were collected from a woman between 18 and 29 years old with Graves disease.

The table lists this clonotype with many counts. This chain links TRBV30 with TRBJ1-2; no definite D call. CDR1 is GTSNPN and CDR2 is SVGIG in the germline V gene (reference sequence). The CDR3 spans 12 residues. V was trimmed by 2 bases and J by 6 bases, leaving 10 bases between them. DNA for the CDR3: TGTGCCTGGAGTACCCCTTTCGATGGCTACACCTTC. It translates to CAWSTPFDGYTF.

Ten or more counts support this clonotype. The chain has TRBV11-2 and TRBJ1-1, with D maybe TRBD1 (6 bases). The V end lost 5 bases, the J end lost 4 bases, and 23 bases lay between the germline ends. Germline values: CDR1 SGHAT, CDR2 FQNNGV. The length of the CDR3 is 17 residues. This chain's CDR3 is CASSPIGGGTRSTEAFF. The CDR3 DNA sequence: TGTGCCAGCAGCCCGATAGGGGGGGGGACCCGGAGCACTGAAGCTTTCTTT.

Ten or more counts support this clonotype. The chain uses TRBV5-1 and TRBJ2-3, with TRBD2 matching 10 bases. After removal of 4 bases from V and 0 bases from J, the junction contained 5 bases not matched to a gene. The germline V gene encodes CDR1 SGHRS and CDR2 YFSETQ. This CDR3 has 16 amino acids. CDR3 sequence (DNA): TGCGCCAGCAGCCCCGGACTAGCGGCCAGCACAGATACGCAGTATTTT. Translation: CASSPGLAASTDTQYF.

Only a few counts were recorded for this clonotype. The rearrangement joins TRBV5-6 to TRBJ1-3; D ambiguous. Between the trimmed V and J ends, which lost 0 bases and 5 bases, there was a span of 3 bases. From germline, CDR1 is SGHDT and CDR2 YYEEEE. The CDR3 covers 12 residues. The CDR3 DNA sequence: TGTGCCAGCAGCTTGGCCCGAAACACCATATATTTT. Its translation is CASSLARNTIYF. Full variable domain (remainder filled in from reference TRBV5-6 and TRBJ1-3): DAGVTQSPTHLIKTRGQQVTLRCSPKSGHDTVSWYQQALGQGPQFIFQYYEEEERQRGNFPDRFSGHQFPNYSSELNVNALLLGDSALYLCASSLARNTIYFGEGSWLTVV.

This clonotype showed up many times. This rearrangement joins TRBV30 to TRBJ2-1, with 7 bases identical to TRBD2. Germline trimming cut 7 bases from V and 10 bases from J; bases unmatched to any gene: 10. Per the germline V gene, CDR1 is GTSNPN and CDR2 is SVGIG (reference sequence). The CDR3 consists of 12 residues. The CDR3 is CALEAGLREQFF. CDR3 DNA: TGTGCCTTGGAAGCGGGACTAAGGGAGCAGTTCTTC.

Many counts were recorded for this clonotype. V gene TRBV30 combines with J gene TRBJ2-6; D uncertain. The CDR3 length is 15 residues. The germline V and J ends were trimmed by 2 bases and 2 bases, with 10 bases remaining between them. CDR1 and CDR2 from the germline V gene are GTSNPN and SVGIG (reference sequence). The DNA of the CDR3 is TGTGCCTGGAGTTCCACAGTCGCTGGGGCCAACGTCCTGACTTTC. It yields the protein CAWSSTVAGANVLTF. Drawing the rest from reference TRBV30 and TRBJ2-6, the complete variable domain is SQTIHQWPATLVQPVGSPLSLECTVEGTSNPNLYWYRQAAGRGLQLLFYSVGIGQISSEVPQNLSASRPQDRQFILSSKKLLLSDSGFYLCAWSSTVAGANVLTFGAGSRLTVL.

This clonotype came up a few times. The chain combines TRBV3-1 with TRBJ2-7; a weak D match, TRBD1 (6 bases). Germline CDR1 is LGHDT and CDR2 is YNNKEL (reference sequence). With 5 bases removed from V and 2 bases from J, the gap between germline ends came to 16 bases. The CDR3 consists of 15 residues. In DNA, the CDR3 is TGTGCCAGCAGCTCACCTTACAGGGATACCTACGAGCAGTACTTC. Translation: CASSSPYRDTYEQYF.

This clonotype was observed a single time. The chain joins TRBV12-3 or TRBV12-4 to TRBJ1-5, with 9 bases fitting TRBD2. The end of the DNA is better explained by TRBJ2-3, so the J call may be wrong. There are 15 residues in the CDR3. CDR3 sequence: CASSAGGTPNQPQYF. CDR3 DNA sequence: TGTGCCAGCAGTGCGGGGGGGACGCCCAATCAGCCCCAGTATTTT.

The V gene is TRBV4-1, the J gene TRBJ2-1; D uncertain. Trimming cost V 3 bases and J 5 bases, with 8 bases left between them. The germline gives CDR1 MGHRA, CDR2 YSYEKL. The CDR3 is 13 residues long. The CDR3 DNA reads TGCGCCAGCAGCCACCGTATGGACAATGAGCAGTTCTTC. This gives the protein CASSHRMDNEQFF.

The sample holds many counts of this clonotype. The CDR3, as DNA: TGTGCCAGCTCCCGCGAGGTGAACGGCTACACCTTC. Translating gives CASSREVNGYTF. The V gene is TRBV18, the J gene TRBJ1-2; D is uncertain. The V gene's germline CDR1 is KGHSH and CDR2 LQKENI. This CDR3 has 12 residues. Trimming took off 6 bases at V and 8 bases at J, with 13 bases between the two ends.

This clonotype has ten or more counts. The J gene is TRBJ2-1, the V gene TRBV7-3; 7 bases match TRBD2. The CDR3 totals 18 residues. Germline V gene data show CDR1 as SGHTA and CDR2 as FQGTGA. With V trimmed by 1 base and J by 3 bases, 12 bases remained unmatched. CDR3 nucleotides: TGTGCCAGCAGCTTAATCTTCACCCAAGCGGGGATCTACAATGAGCAGTTCTTC. Its translation: CASSLIFTQAGIYNEQFF. Full variable domain (remainder filled in from reference TRBV7-3 and TRBJ2-1): GAGVSQTPSNKVTEKGKYVELRCDPISGHTALYWYRQSLGQGPEFLIYFQGTGAADDSGLPNDRFFAVRPEGSVSTLKIQRTERGDSAVYLCASSLIFTQAGIYNEQFFGPGTRLTVL.

Details on this clonotype: A single base separates this from a much larger clone, so it may be a read error. The chain uses TRBV5-1 and TRBJ1-4; a possible D gene is TRBD1 (5 bases). This CDR3 has 15 residues. Germline CDR1 and CDR2: SGHRS and YFSETQ. This CDR3 reads CASSLLRGPNEKPFF. For the CDR3, the DNA is TGCGCCAGCAGCTTACTTCGGGGACCTAATGAAAAACCGTTTTTT.

This chain connects TRBV7-2 to TRBJ2-2, with 8 bases fitting TRBD2. Germline V gives CDR1 SGHTA, CDR2 FQGNSA. V was clipped by 5 bases and J by 7 bases; unmatched bases: 6. The CDR3 is 14 amino acids. Here the CDR3 DNA reads TGTGCCAGCAGCACCTACCTAGCGGGCGGGGAGCTGTTTTTT. Amino acid sequence: CASSTYLAGGELFF.

This clonotype occurred many times. The chain joins TRBV28 to TRBJ2-1; 11 nucleotides agree with TRBD2. The CDR3 totals 17 residues. Germline trimming cut 5 bases from V and 9 bases from J; bases unmatched to any gene: 15. CDR1 MDHEN and CDR2 SYDVKM come from the germline V gene. This CDR3 reads CASSKLAGVESPGEQFF. As DNA, the CDR3 is TGTGCCAGCAGTAAACTAGCGGGGGTCGAGTCCCCTGGTGAGCAGTTCTTC.

At least ten counts were recorded for this clonotype. The chain joins TRBV18 to TRBJ1-4; tentatively, D is TRBD1 (5 bases). CDR3 length: 14 amino acids. Per the germline V gene, CDR1 is KGHSH and CDR2 is LQKENI. Deletions cut 4 bases from V and 8 bases from J, with 14 bases between. In DNA, the CDR3 is TGTGCCAGCTCACGTGATCGGGGGATCGAAAAACTGTTTTTT. Amino acids: CASSRDRGIEKLFF.

There are many counts of this clonotype. The chain carries TRBV28 and TRBJ1-6; the D gene is possibly TRBD1 (5 bases). CDR3 length: 14 amino acids. Trimming removed 6 bases from V and 6 bases from J, with 12 bases in between. Germline V gene sequence: CDR1 MDHEN, CDR2 SYDVKM. CDR3 nucleotide sequence: TGTGCCAGCAGCCAACAGGTACCTAATTCACCCCTCCACTTT. This gives the protein CASSQQVPNSPLHF.